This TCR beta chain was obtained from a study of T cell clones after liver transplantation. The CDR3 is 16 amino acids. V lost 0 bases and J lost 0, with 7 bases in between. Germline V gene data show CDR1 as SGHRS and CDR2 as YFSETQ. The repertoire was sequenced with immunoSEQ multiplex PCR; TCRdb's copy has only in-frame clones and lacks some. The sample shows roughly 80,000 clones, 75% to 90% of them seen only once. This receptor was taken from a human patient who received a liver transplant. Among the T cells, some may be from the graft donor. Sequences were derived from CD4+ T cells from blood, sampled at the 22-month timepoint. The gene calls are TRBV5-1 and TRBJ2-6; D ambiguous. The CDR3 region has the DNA TGCGCCAGCAGCTTGGGAAGGGACTCTGGGGCCAACGTCCTGACTTTC. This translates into CASSLGRDSGANVLTF.